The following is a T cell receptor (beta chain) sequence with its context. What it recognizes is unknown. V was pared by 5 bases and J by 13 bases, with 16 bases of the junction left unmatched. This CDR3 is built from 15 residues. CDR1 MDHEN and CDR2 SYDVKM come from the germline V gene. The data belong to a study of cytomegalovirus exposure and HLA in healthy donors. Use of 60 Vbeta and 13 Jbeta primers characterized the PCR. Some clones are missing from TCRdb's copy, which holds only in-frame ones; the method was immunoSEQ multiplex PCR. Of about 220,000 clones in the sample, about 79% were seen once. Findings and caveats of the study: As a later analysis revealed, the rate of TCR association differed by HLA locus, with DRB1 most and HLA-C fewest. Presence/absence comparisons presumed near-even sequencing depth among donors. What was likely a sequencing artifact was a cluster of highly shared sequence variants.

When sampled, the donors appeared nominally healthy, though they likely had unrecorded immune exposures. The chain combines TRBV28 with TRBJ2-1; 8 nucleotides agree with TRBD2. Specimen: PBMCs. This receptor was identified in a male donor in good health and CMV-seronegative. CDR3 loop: CASSPPGGGGETQFF. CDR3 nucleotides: TGTGCCAGCAGTCCCCCCGGGGGGGGAGGAGAGACCCAGTTCTTC.